The entry that follows covers one T cell receptor beta chain sequence. Time point defined: cycle 4 day 1 (C4D1), after more than 5 weeks of nivolumab. Following autologous stem cell transplantation, relapse occurred in every patient, and exposure to brentuximab vedotin varied. Purified CD4+ T cells were obtained from thawed PBMCs through magnetic negative selection. This record belongs to a study of PD-1 blockade in classical Hodgkin lymphoma. Sequencing used immunoSEQ multiplex PCR; TCRdb keeps in-frame clones, though not all of them. The sample contains fewer than 35,000 clones, around 80% of which appear only once. This CDR3 region has 12 residues. Trimming left V 3 bases short and J 4 bases short, with 8 bases between. From germline, CDR1 is SGHDT and CDR2 YYEEEE.

The sample consisted of CD4+ T cells from blood, taken before the fourth cycle of nivolumab. This sequence originates from a human donor with classical Hodgkin lymphoma. J is TRBJ2-7 and V is TRBV5-6; possible D gene TRBD1, 6 bases. The CDR3 DNA reads TGTGCCAGCAGCTGGGGGACATACGAGCAGTACTTC. Translation: CASSWGTYEQYF. The whole variable domain, filled in from reference TRBV5-6 and TRBJ2-7, reads DAGVTQSPTHLIKTRGQQVTLRCSPKSGHDTVSWYQQALGQGPQFIFQYYEEEERQRGNFPDRFSGHQFPNYSSELNVNALLLGDSALYLCASSWGTYEQYFGPGTRLTVT.